Listed here is a single T cell receptor (beta chain). The sample belongs to a study of blood T cell repertoires in COVID-19. On the study more broadly: Sites in the United States, Italy and Spain provided acute and convalescent COVID-19 samples. PBMCs, B-cell-depleted T cells, or T cells provided the cDNA or gDNA that made up the material.

Germline values: CDR1 SGHRS, CDR2 YFSETQ. With 3 bases clipped from V and 9 bases from J, the junction kept 13 bases outside the gene matches. The CDR3 spans 16 residues. In the original workflow: Estimation of nucleated cell counts was performed using reference gene primer amplification. Assay used: immunoSEQ multiplex PCR; TCRdb lists only in-frame clones, some missing. V and J calls and clone size are as listed in that table; D and trimming were resolved from the DNA. The sample gives a few hundred thousand clones, roughly 86% of which show up once; over 2% is in the top ten. The receptor comes from a woman aged 30 to 39 who had recovered from COVID-19. The specimen was peripheral blood. The gene calls are TRBV5-1 and TRBJ2-1; TRBD2 agrees at 9 bases. In DNA, the CDR3 is TGCGCCAGCAGCTCGGATCCGGGACTAGCCGCGGTTGAGCAGTTCTTC. Translation gives CASSSDPGLAAVEQFF.